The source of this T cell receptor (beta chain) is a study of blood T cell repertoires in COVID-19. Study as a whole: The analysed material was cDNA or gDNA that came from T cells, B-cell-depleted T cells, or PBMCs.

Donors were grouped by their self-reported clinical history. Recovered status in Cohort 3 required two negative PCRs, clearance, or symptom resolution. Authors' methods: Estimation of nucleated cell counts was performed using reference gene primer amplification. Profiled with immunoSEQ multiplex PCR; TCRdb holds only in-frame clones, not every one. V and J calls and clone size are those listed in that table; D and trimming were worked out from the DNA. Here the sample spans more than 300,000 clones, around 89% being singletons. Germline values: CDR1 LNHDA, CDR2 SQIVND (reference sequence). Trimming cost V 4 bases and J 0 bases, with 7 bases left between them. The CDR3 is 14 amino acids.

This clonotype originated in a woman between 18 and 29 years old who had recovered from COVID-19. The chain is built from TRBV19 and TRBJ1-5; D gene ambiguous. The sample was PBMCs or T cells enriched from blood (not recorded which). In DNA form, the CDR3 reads TGTGCCAGTAGTAGTTTACATAGCAATCAGCCCCAGCATTTT. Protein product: CASSSLHSNQPQHF.